The 27 T cell receptor beta chains below come from one sample, sequenced in a study of cytomegalovirus exposure and HLA in healthy donors. The PCR had 60 Vbeta and 13 Jbeta primers. Using immunoSEQ multiplex PCR, the repertoire was profiled, and TCRdb retains in-frame clones only, with some absent. This sample yields around 75,000 clones, of which about three quarters are seen a single time; around 3% belongs to the top ten. Sequencing was performed on PBMCs. Source of these receptors: a man between 18 and 35 years old in good health and CMV-seronegative.

This sequence joins TRBV6-4 and TRBJ1-5; TRBD1 might be the D (5 bases). The CDR3 contains 14 residues. Trimming pared 5 bases from V and 2 bases from J, leaving 10 bases between. CDR1 and CDR2 from the germline V gene are MRHNA and SNTAGT. The CDR3 region has the DNA TGTGCCAGCAGTCCTCAGGGTGGCAATCAGCCCCAGCATTTT. Its protein product is CASSPQGGNQPQHF.

V and J are TRBV19 and TRBJ1-4, with 11 bases that match TRBD1. Germline V gene lookup returns CDR1 LNHDA and CDR2 SQIVND (reference sequence). Trimming removed 6 bases from V and 7 bases from J; junction bases left unmatched: 10. The length of the CDR3 is 16 residues. DNA for the CDR3: TGTGCCAGTAGCCAGCGGACAGGGGGCGAGGTTGAAAAACTGTTTTTT. This gives the protein CASSQRTGGEVEKLFF. Full variable domain (outside the CDR3, taken from reference TRBV19 and TRBJ1-4): DGGITQSPKYLFRKEGQNVTLSCEQNLNHDAMYWYRQDPGQGLRLIYYSQIVNDFQKGDIAEGYSVSREKKESFPLTVTSAQKNPTAFYLCASSQRTGGEVEKLFFGSGTQLSVL.

This clone was counted a few times. V and J are TRBV4-2 and TRBJ2-5; D possibly corresponds to TRBD2 (6 bases). This CDR3 has 16 amino acids. V was pared by 0 bases and J by 1 base, with 12 bases between. CDR1 is LGHNA, CDR2 YNFKEQ, per germline. This chain's CDR3 is CASSQDAGRFQETQYF. The CDR3 DNA reads as TGTGCCAGCAGCCAAGATGCGGGACGCTTCCAAGAGACCCAGTACTTC.

CDR3: CASSYGGGVGEETQYF. CDR3 in DNA: TGTGCCAGCAGTTACGGTGGCGGGGTGGGTGAGGAGACCCAGTACTTC. V gene TRBV6-5 combines with J gene TRBJ2-5, with D perhaps TRBD2 (6 bases). Trimming took 2 bases from V and 5 from J, leaving 18 bases between them. The CDR3 is 16 amino acids. Germline V lookup: CDR1 MNHEY, CDR2 SVGAGI.

The V call is TRBV18, the J call TRBJ2-3; a weak D match, TRBD1 (6 bases). CDR1 and CDR2 from the germline V gene are KGHSH and LQKENI. The CDR3 is made up of 16 amino acids. Trimming stripped 4 bases from V and 0 bases from J, with 14 bases between. In DNA, the CDR3 is TGTGCCAGCTCACGGACAGCAGATAGTAGCACAGATACGCAGTATTTT. It translates to CASSRTADSSTDTQYF.

The chain couples TRBV11-2 to TRBJ2-7; 8 bases align to TRBD1. This CDR3 region has 16 residues. The trim removed 1 base at V and 0 bases at J, leaving 5 bases unmatched. Germline V CDR1 and CDR2: SGHAT, FQNNGV. The CDR3: CASSLAAGGSSYEQYF. The CDR3 nucleotides are TGTGCCAGCAGCTTAGCCGCAGGGGGCAGCTCCTACGAGCAGTACTTC.

This clone was seen once. V and J are TRBV6-1 and TRBJ1-4, with D hard to call. Germline-derived CDR1 and CDR2 are MNHNS and SASEGT. V was cut by 8 bases and J by 8 bases, with 15 bases left in between. The CDR3 has 13 residues. This CDR3 is CASLRRADEKLFF. The CDR3 nucleotides read TGTGCCAGCCTGCGGAGGGCAGACGAAAAACTGTTTTTT.

The DNA of the CDR3 is TGTGCCAGCAGCTTGGCCGCAGGGCCCACCGGGGAGCTGTTTTTT. Encoded protein: CASSLAAGPTGELFF. The chain combines TRBV5-4 with TRBJ2-2, with a tentative D call TRBD1 (5 bases). CDR1 is SGHNT and CDR2 is YYREEE in the germline V gene (reference sequence). Trimming removed 0 bases at V and 4 bases at J, with 10 bases between. This CDR3 has 15 residues.

This clone was detected only a few times. This rearrangement joins TRBV5-4 to TRBJ2-7; 9 nucleotides agree with TRBD2. Germline V gene lookup returns CDR1 SGHNT and CDR2 YYREEE (reference sequence). After removal of 2 bases from V and 7 bases from J, the junction contained 13 bases not matched to a gene. The CDR3 extends over 16 amino acids. CDR3 bases: TGTGCCAGCAGCTTAGGATTGGCGGGGGGGTTCAAAGAGCAGTACTTC. It encodes CASSLGLAGGFKEQYF. The variable domain in full, completed from reference TRBV5-4 and TRBJ2-7, reads ETGVTQSPTHLIKTRGQQVTLRCSSQSGHNTVSWYQQALGQGPQFIFQYYREEENGRGNFPPRFSGLQFPNYSSELNVNALELDDSALYLCASSLGLAGGFKEQYFGPGTRLTVT.

The J gene is TRBJ1-1, the V gene TRBV4-3; 7 bases are shared with TRBD1. The CDR3 loop spans 15 amino acids. V shed 1 base and J 10 bases; nucleotides not matched to a gene: 12. Germline values: CDR1 LGHNA, CDR2 YSLEER. The CDR3 reads CASSQVEGRGMVAFF. The CDR3 bases are TGCGCCAGCAGCCAAGTAGAAGGCAGGGGGATGGTAGCTTTCTTT.

The chain links TRBV29-1 to TRBJ1-4; 7 bases align to TRBD1. The CDR3 is 13 residues long. Per the germline V gene, CDR1 is SQVTM and CDR2 is ANQGSEA. The V gene end was trimmed by 3 bases and the J gene end by 7 bases; junction bases not matched to a gene: 5. DNA for the CDR3: TGCAGCGTTGAGGGTCAGGGGGGTGAAAAACTGTTTTTT. Amino acids: CSVEGQGGEKLFF.

This clone was detected once. The chain combines TRBV4-1 with TRBJ2-3, with TRBD1 matching 8 bases. CDR1 MGHRA and CDR2 YSYEKL come from the germline V gene. V lost 3 bases to trimming and J lost 6 bases; unmatched junction nucleotides: 5. The CDR3 length is 14 residues. The CDR3 coding sequence is TGCGCCAGCAGCCAGACAGGGGCGGGGGATACGCAGTATTTT. Translation: CASSQTGAGDTQYF.

The chain is built from TRBV29-1 and TRBJ2-3, with 7 bases aligning to TRBD1. Germline CDR1 is SQVTM and CDR2 is ANQGSEA. V shed 3 bases and J 1 base; nucleotides not matched to a gene: 7. The CDR3 contains 15 residues. In DNA form, the CDR3 reads TGCAGCGTTGAGGACAGGCTTTCTGGCACAGATACGCAGTATTTT. This encodes CSVEDRLSGTDTQYF.

The chain carries TRBV6-6 and TRBJ1-1; no firm D call. Trimming left V 6 bases short and J 5 bases short, with 10 bases between. Germline V gene sequence: CDR1 MNHNY, CDR2 SVGAGI (reference sequence). This CDR3 contains 12 residues. CDR3 amino acids: CASSRGRTEAFF. The DNA of the CDR3 is TGTGCCAGCAGCCGAGGGAGAACTGAAGCTTTCTTT.

The chain is built from TRBV2 and TRBJ2-7; TRBD2 agrees at 11 bases. Per germline, CDR1 SNHLY and CDR2 FYNNEI. The CDR3 extends over 16 amino acids. V dropped 4 bases and J dropped 6; count of bases not matched to a gene: 11. The CDR3, as DNA: TGTGCCAGCAGTGTTGGGCTAGCGGGGGGCTCGCGCGAGCAGTACGTC. Translation: CASSVGLAGGSREQYV.

This rearrangement joins TRBV19 to TRBJ1-5; maybe TRBD1 (6 bases). The CDR3 has 16 residues. Germline V gives CDR1 LNHDA, CDR2 SQIVND (reference sequence). The V and J ends lost 5 bases and 2 bases respectively, with 16 bases between them. The CDR3 DNA reads TGTGCCAGTAGTGGCCGGGGGGGCATTGGCAATCAGCCCCAGCATTTT. Protein product: CASSGRGGIGNQPQHF.

V gene TRBV29-1 combines with J gene TRBJ1-1; possible D gene TRBD1, 6 bases. Trimming took 2 bases from V and 7 from J, leaving 11 bases between them. The CDR3 sequence is 12 residues long. In germline, CDR1 is SQVTM, CDR2 ANQGSEA. The CDR3 region has the DNA TGCAGCGTTGAAACAGGGCGTAATGAAGCTTTCTTT. Protein product: CSVETGRNEAFF.

This rearrangement joins TRBV5-8 to TRBJ2-3; perhaps TRBD2 as D (6 bases). V was shortened by 0 bases and J by 4 bases, with 9 bases between the two germline ends. Germline V CDR1 and CDR2: SGHTS, YDEGEE. The CDR3 spans 14 residues. The CDR3 nucleotides are TGTGCCAGCAGCTTGGATGCTAGCGCAGATACGCAGTATTTT. Its translation is CASSLDASADTQYF.

The CDR3 region is CASKGDAGDTQYF. CDR3 nucleotide sequence: TGTGCCAGCAAGGGAGACGCAGGAGATACGCAGTATTTT. The chain carries TRBV6-1 and TRBJ2-3; a weak D match, TRBD2 (5 bases). Trimming removed 7 bases at V and 5 bases at J, with 13 bases between. The CDR3 consists of 13 residues. Germline lookup yields CDR1 MNHNS and CDR2 SASEGT.

This chain links TRBV7-9 with TRBJ1-5, with a tentative D call TRBD1 (6 bases). The CDR3 consists of 15 residues. Germline CDR1 SEHNR, CDR2 FQNEAQ (reference sequence). The V and J ends lost 0 bases and 6 bases respectively, with 12 bases between them. DNA for the CDR3: TGTGCCAGCAGCTTAGCGGCAGGGGAAGGTCAGCCCCAGCATTTT. This gives the protein CASSLAAGEGQPQHF.

The chain employs TRBV7-8 and TRBJ2-2, with D perhaps matching TRBD2 (6 bases). Germline-derived CDR1 and CDR2 are SGHVS and FQNEAQ. The V and J ends lost 7 bases and 1 base respectively, with 16 bases between them. There are 16 residues in the CDR3. The CDR3 nucleotides read TGTGCCAGCACCCCGTCGGAGGGGCTGAACACCGGGGAGCTGTTTTTT. Translated, it gives CASTPSEGLNTGELFF.

In this sample, this clone turned up once. This chain connects TRBV5-4 to TRBJ1-1; tentative D call: TRBD1 (5 bases). V gave up 1 base and J gave up 1 base, with 17 bases separating them. The CDR3 runs 17 residues. CDR1 is SGHNT, CDR2 YYREEE, per germline (reference sequence). The CDR3 loop is CASSLFRPARENTEAFF. CDR3 nucleotide sequence: TGTGCCAGCAGCTTGTTCCGACCTGCCAGGGAGAACACTGAAGCTTTCTTT. The complete variable domain, with remaining parts taken from reference TRBV5-4 and TRBJ1-1, reads ETGVTQSPTHLIKTRGQQVTLRCSSQSGHNTVSWYQQALGQGPQFIFQYYREEENGRGNFPPRFSGLQFPNYSSELNVNALELDDSALYLCASSLFRPARENTEAFFGQGTRLTVV.

This clone was picked up one time. J is TRBJ2-3 and V is TRBV30; 8 bases line up with TRBD1. Germline trimming cut 5 bases from V and 2 bases from J; bases unmatched to any gene: 6. CDR1 and CDR2 from the germline V gene are GTSNPN and SVGIG (reference sequence). The CDR3 has 14 residues. This CDR3 reads CAWVDRAPTDTQYF. The CDR3 region has the DNA TGTGCCTGGGTGGACAGGGCTCCCACAGATACGCAGTATTTT.

The chain combines TRBV28 with TRBJ1-2; D remains unclear. From germline, CDR1 is MDHEN and CDR2 SYDVKM. This CDR3 region has 14 residues. With 4 bases removed from V and 8 bases from J, the gap between germline ends came to 17 bases. The CDR3 region has the DNA TGTGCCAGCAGTTGGGCTGAACGTTCCCGGGGCTACACCTTC. Encoded protein: CASSWAERSRGYTF.

In DNA form, the CDR3 reads TGTGCCAGCAGCAAAAACCGCTGCCGAGGACAGGGGGCCCTCTCCTATAATTCACCCCTCCACTTT. The encoded protein is CASSKNRCRGQGALSYNSPLHF. The rearrangement joins TRBV21-1 to TRBJ1-6; the D call TRBD1 from the table was never checked on the DNA. TRBV21-1 is a recognized pseudogene. The CDR3 loop spans 22 amino acids.

V is TRBV11-2 and J is TRBJ2-3; 12 positions match TRBD2. This CDR3 is built from 16 residues. The V gene end was trimmed by 2 bases and the J gene end by 3 bases; junction bases not matched to a gene: 3. In germline, CDR1 is SGHAT, CDR2 FQNNGV. Written as DNA, the CDR3 is TGTGCCAGCAGCTTACTAGCGGGGGGGCAGACAGATACGCAGTATTTT. Translation gives CASSLLAGGQTDTQYF.

This clone showed up just a few times. The chain has TRBV5-1 and TRBJ1-2; D is perhaps TRBD1 (6 bases). This CDR3 spans 14 amino acids. Deletions cut 0 bases from V and 6 bases from J, with 12 bases between. Germline-derived CDR1 and CDR2 are SGHRS and YFSETQ. CDR3 in DNA: TGCGCCAGCAGCTTGGTTACAGGGAAGGATGGCTACACCTTC. It encodes CASSLVTGKDGYTF.